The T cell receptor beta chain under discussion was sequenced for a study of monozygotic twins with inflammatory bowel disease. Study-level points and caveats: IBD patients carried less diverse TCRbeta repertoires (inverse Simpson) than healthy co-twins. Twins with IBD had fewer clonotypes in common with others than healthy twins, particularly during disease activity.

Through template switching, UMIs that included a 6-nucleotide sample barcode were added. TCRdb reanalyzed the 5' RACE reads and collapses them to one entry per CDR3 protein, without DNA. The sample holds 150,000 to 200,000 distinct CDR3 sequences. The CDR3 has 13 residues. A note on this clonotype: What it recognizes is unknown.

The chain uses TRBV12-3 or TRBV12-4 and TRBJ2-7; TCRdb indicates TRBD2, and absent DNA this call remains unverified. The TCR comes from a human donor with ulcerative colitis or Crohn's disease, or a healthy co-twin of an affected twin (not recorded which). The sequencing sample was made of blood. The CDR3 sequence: CASTLREVGEQYF.